This note documents a single T cell receptor beta chain sequence. It lacks a known antigen. Base qualities are missing; no much larger clone stands one base away. The data were taken from a study of blood T cell repertoires in COVID-19 (dated by TCRdb to 2018 to 2020). Context from the whole study: Samples covering the acute and convalescent phases of COVID-19 were provided by collaborators in the United States, Italy and Spain. The samples were drawn from two sources: the first 160 participants of the ongoing ImmuneRACE study, and approximately 1,300 subjects contributed by 6 global collaborators. Where available, HLA class I and class II types were obtained from metadata supplied by the sample provider rather than from assay-based typing. Subjects who had been exposed to COVID-19, were actively infected with it, or had recovered from it provided the deeply sampled blood TCRbeta repertoires that made up the dataset. Sample metadata almost always included a de-identified subject ID, COVID-19 status, age in years and sex. The material from the prospective study consisted of cDNA or gDNA derived from T cells, B-cell-depleted T cells, or PBMCs. The repertoires were made available in a free public database intended to serve as a resource for research on the immune response to SARS-CoV-2. Summary of the overall study and its limitations: The amount of clinical and demographic metadata varied by source and participant and was provided uncurated.

Participants in the prospective study were aged about 18 to 89 years, lived in 20 to 30 United States geographic areas, and enrolled through a virtual design. In the prospective study, cohorts were assigned on the basis of participant-reported clinical history obtained from a screening survey and a study questionnaire. Mobile phlebotomists in the prospective study collected whole blood, serum and a nasopharyngeal or oropharyngeal swab from every participant. Over a 2-month period, participants in the prospective study had the option of providing additional blood draws and questionnaires. Blood samples from the prospective study were shipped frozen or at room temperature prior to DNA extraction. The CDR3 runs 14 amino acids, cysteine and phenylalanine included. Only CDR3 DNA is held: 42 bases, read in frame from base 1. The germline ends are 8 bases apart after V is trimmed by 2 bases and J by 3 bases. According to the germline V gene, CDR1 reads KGHSH and CDR2 reads LQKENI.

TCRbeta CDR3 regions were amplified from genomic DNA using the immunoSEQ Assay, a bias-controlled multiplex PCR. The source study handled its data this way. The number of nucleated cells in each sample was estimated by amplification of reference gene primers within the assay. To quantify the absolute abundance of each unique TCRbeta CDR3 rearrangement, sequence reads were collapsed and filtered. For each sample, productive Simpson clonality was calculated by taking the square root of Simpson's diversity index across productive rearrangements. Here the immuneACCESS table is served through TCRdb, limited to in-frame sequences with V and J called. Missing clones are a known gap in these copies; in checked studies unresolved V genes cover under half, and the rest lacks a known reason. Clonal size and the V and J genes are those of that table, whereas D and trimming came from the DNA. The table for this sample lists about 210,000 clones; approximately 86% of them were counted only once. The ten largest clones capture 3.5% to 4% of the sample.

The sequencing input was PBMCs or T cells enriched from blood (not recorded which). The receptor was derived from a woman aged 35 to 49 with acute COVID-19. This chain is built from TRBV18 and TRBJ1-3; the D gene is perhaps TRBD1, on 5 matching bases. The CDR3 in this case is CASSPGADGNTIYF. The DNA sequence is as follows: TGTGCCAGCTCACCAGGGGCGGATGGAAACACCATATATTTT. With the rest looked up from the reference TRBV18 and TRBJ1-3 genes rather than sequenced, the full variable domain is NAGVMQNPRHLVRRRGQEARLRCSPMKGHSHVYWYRQLPEEGLKFMVYLQKENIIDESGMPKERFSAEFPKEGPSILRIQQVVRGDSAAYFCASSPGADGNTIYFGEGSWLTVV.